These 27 T cell receptor beta chains were sequenced from one sample in a study of CD8+ T cells in alopecia areata. The authors extracted RNA and reverse transcribed it into cDNA as the sequencing template. Libraries were prepared by immunoSEQ multiplex PCR; TCRdb keeps only in-frame clonotypes and omits some of them. The sample yields roughly 180,000 clones, roughly 50% seen once. Treatment in this sample: oral pan-JAK inhibitor, 5-10 mg twice daily. The input for sequencing was CD8+ T cells sorted from blood, taken at week 24, from a patient treated with tofacitinib. All receptors derive from a human donor with alopecia areata.

This chain uses TRBV13 with TRBJ2-1; 7 bases map to TRBD1. Germline V gene lookup returns CDR1 PRHDT and CDR2 FYEKMQ (reference sequence). The junction had 9 bases not matched to a gene; V was cut back by 5 bases and J by 5 bases. The CDR3 length is 15 residues. CDR3 protein: CASSPWTGLDNEQFF. The CDR3 bases are TGTGCCAGCAGCCCCTGGACAGGTCTAGACAATGAGCAGTTCTTC.

CDR3 protein: CASSEDNGLKYF. DNA of the CDR3: TGTGCCAGCAGTGAAGATAATGGCTTGAAGTACTTC. The chain uses TRBV2 and TRBJ2-4; D unclear. Trimming shortened V by 1 base and J by 14 bases, and 12 bases separated the two germline ends. The V gene's germline CDR1 is SNHLY and CDR2 FYNNEI. The CDR3 covers 12 residues.

This sequence joins TRBV7-2 and TRBJ2-3; 11 nucleotides align to TRBD2. The germline gives CDR1 SGHTA, CDR2 FQGNSA. V shed 2 bases, J shed 6 bases, and the junction held 13 bases outside the gene matches. CDR3 size: 18 residues. The DNA of the CDR3 is TGTGCCAGCAGCTTATCCGTACTAGCGGGGGCGCCCAGGGATACGCAGTATTTT. Encoded protein: CASSLSVLAGAPRDTQYF.

The rearrangement joins TRBV6-6 to TRBJ1-2; no firm D call. The germline gives CDR1 MNHNY, CDR2 SVGAGI (reference sequence). CDR3 length: 14 amino acids. The V end lost 3 bases, the J end lost 8 bases, and 16 bases lay between the germline ends. The DNA for the CDR3 is TGTGCCAGCAGTTATGCCAGAACTAACGACGGCTACACCTTC. As protein: CASSYARTNDGYTF.

The chain joins TRBV5-6 to TRBJ1-5, with TRBD1 identical over 9 bases. This CDR3 is built from 14 residues. The V gene end was trimmed by 3 bases and the J gene end by 7 bases; junction bases not matched to a gene: 5. The germline V gene encodes CDR1 SGHDT and CDR2 YYEEEE. The CDR3 DNA sequence: TGTGCCAGCAGCTACGGGACAGGGTTGCAGCCCCAGCATTTT. Amino acid sequence: CASSYGTGLQPQHF.

This clone was seen only once. The CDR3 reads CASSLFTSGGANEQFF. CDR3 coding DNA: TGTGCCAGCAGTTTATTCACTAGCGGGGGGGCCAATGAGCAGTTCTTC. This rearrangement joins TRBV27 to TRBJ2-1, with TRBD2 matching 13 bases. The J segment lost 6 bases and the V segment lost 1 base, leaving 3 bases of the junction unmatched. There are 16 residues in the CDR3. Germline V gene lookup returns CDR1 MNHEY and CDR2 SMNVEV (reference sequence).

The chain employs TRBV5-6 and TRBJ1-5; the match to TRBD1 covers 8 bases. The germline V gene encodes CDR1 SGHDT and CDR2 YYEEEE. The J segment lost 2 bases and the V segment lost 2 bases, leaving 9 bases of the junction unmatched. This CDR3 spans 17 amino acids. The CDR3 coding sequence is TGTGCCAGCAGCTTCGGGACAGGCGAGCTTGGCAATCAGCCCCAGCATTTT. Protein sequence: CASSFGTGELGNQPQHF.

The chain links TRBV2 to TRBJ1-6; 9 bases align to TRBD1. Germline V gene data show CDR1 as SNHLY and CDR2 as FYNNEI. V shed 6 bases, J shed 5 bases, and the junction held 11 bases outside the gene matches. The CDR3 has 17 residues. CDR3 amino acids: CASSRNYYRGHNSPLHF. Here the CDR3 DNA reads TGTGCCAGCAGCCGCAACTACTACAGGGGGCATAATTCACCCCTCCACTTT.

V is TRBV5-1 and J is TRBJ2-7, with TRBD1 as a possible D gene (5 bases). The CDR3 has 13 amino acids. Trimming pared 0 bases from V and 4 bases from J, leaving 8 bases between. Per germline, CDR1 SGHRS and CDR2 YFSETQ. CDR3 protein: CASSLGQLYEQYF. In DNA, the CDR3 is TGCGCCAGCAGCTTGGGACAGCTATACGAGCAGTACTTC. The full variable domain, in which reference TRBV5-1 and TRBJ2-7 provide the parts outside the CDR3, is KAGVTQTPRYLIKTRGQQVTLSCSPISGHRSVSWYQQTPGQGLQFLFEYFSETQRNKGNFPGRFSGRQFSNSRSEMNVSTLELGDSALYLCASSLGQLYEQYFGPGTRLTVT.

This clone was detected only a few times. J is TRBJ1-4 and V is TRBV5-5; unclear D gene. The germline gives CDR1 SGHKS, CDR2 YYEKEE (reference sequence). This CDR3 region has 15 residues. Trimming removed 4 bases at V and 6 bases at J, with 16 bases between. The CDR3 bases are TGTGCCAGCAGCCAAGAGCAGATAACAGATGAAAAACTGTTTTTT. This codes for CASSQEQITDEKLFF.

This clone was seen ten or more times. The chain carries TRBV6-1 and TRBJ2-1; D possibly matches TRBD1 or TRBD2 (5 bases each). Trimming took 5 bases from V and 6 from J, leaving 14 bases between them. CDR1 is MNHNS and CDR2 is SASEGT in the germline V gene. The CDR3 contains 14 residues. The CDR3 loop is CASSYVGDPNEQFF. The CDR3 DNA follows: TGTGCCAGCAGTTATGTGGGGGATCCCAATGAGCAGTTCTTC.

This clone appeared a few times. J is TRBJ2-3 and V is TRBV2; 9 bases agree with TRBD2. The CDR3 extends over 14 amino acids. V lost 8 bases, J lost 3 bases, and 6 bases stayed unmatched. From germline, CDR1 is SNHLY and CDR2 FYNNEI. CDR3 nucleotides: TGTGCCAGCCAGCGGGGGGCAGGTACAGATACGCAGTATTTT. Residues: CASQRGAGTDTQYF. The complete variable domain, with remaining parts taken from reference TRBV2 and TRBJ2-3, reads EPEVTQTPSHQVTQMGQEVILRCVPISNHLYFYWYRQILGQKVEFLVSFYNNEISEKSEIFDDQFSVERPDGSNFTLKIRSTKLEDSAMYFCASQRGAGTDTQYFGPGTRLTVL.

On this clone: The same CDR3 also results from other DNA sequences found in this sample. This chain joins TRBV4-3 and TRBJ2-1; D gene uncertain. The germline V gene has CDR1 LGHNA and CDR2 YSLEER. Between the trimmed V and J ends, which lost 2 bases and 5 bases, there was a span of 7 bases. This CDR3 has 13 residues. CDR3 nucleotides: TGCGCCAGCAGCCAATCCCTTGACAATGAGCAGTTCTTC. This sequence encodes CASSQSLDNEQFF.

V usage is TRBV13 and J usage is TRBJ1-1, with unresolved D. CDR3 size: 13 residues. V lost 5 bases and J lost 5, with 12 bases in between. Germline lookup yields CDR1 PRHDT and CDR2 FYEKMQ (reference sequence). Here the CDR3 reads CASSPVGRTEAFF. DNA for the CDR3: TGTGCCAGCAGCCCAGTAGGACGAACTGAAGCTTTCTTT.

The rearrangement uses TRBV30 and TRBJ2-7; D may be TRBD1 or TRBD2 (5 bases each). The CDR3 has 13 residues. CDR1 is GTSNPN, CDR2 SVGIG, per germline (reference sequence). With 2 bases removed from V and 5 bases from J, the gap between germline ends came to 13 bases. The chain's CDR3 is CAWSRGRGDEQYF. In DNA, the CDR3 is TGTGCCTGGAGTCGCGGACGAGGGGACGAGCAGTACTTC.

This clone was seen a few times. The V and J genes are TRBV29-1 and TRBJ2-1, with D hard to call. Per germline, CDR1 SQVTM and CDR2 ANQGSEA. The CDR3 runs to 11 residues. V was trimmed by 1 base and J by 6 bases, leaving 4 bases between them. The CDR3 protein is CSVEGRNEQFF. In DNA form, the CDR3 reads TGCAGCGTTGAAGGACGCAATGAGCAGTTCTTC.

CDR3 sequence reads: CASTSGTLNYGYTF. Written as DNA, the CDR3 is TGTGCCAGCACCTCGGGGACGCTTAACTATGGCTACACCTTC. The rearrangement links TRBV7-9 to TRBJ1-2, with D tentatively TRBD1 (5 bases). Germline values: CDR1 SEHNR, CDR2 FQNEAQ (reference sequence). V dropped 7 bases and J dropped 1 base, with 13 bases sitting between them. The CDR3 consists of 14 residues. Using reference TRBV7-9 and TRBJ1-2 for the parts outside the CDR3, the full variable domain is DTGVSQNPRHKITKRGQNVTFRCDPISEHNRLYWYRQTLGQGPEFLTYFQNEAQLEKSRLLSDRFSAERPKGSFSTLEIQRTEQGDSAMYLCASTSGTLNYGYTFGSGTRLTVV.

The rearrangement uses TRBV9 and TRBJ2-4; 7 positions match TRBD1. Per the germline V gene, CDR1 is SGDLS and CDR2 is YYNGEE. J lost 10 bases, V lost 3 bases, and 7 bases had no gene match. The CDR3 loop spans 13 amino acids. Written as DNA, the CDR3 is TGTGCCAGCAGCGCATCCGGGACAGATATTCAGTACTTC. This codes for CASSASGTDIQYF.

This clone has only a few counts. The V and J genes are TRBV2 and TRBJ1-1, with TRBD1 identical over 7 bases. V shed 6 bases, J shed 10 bases, and the junction held 11 bases outside the gene matches. Germline CDR1 and CDR2: SNHLY and FYNNEI. The CDR3 length is 13 residues. CDR3 amino acids: CASSRGQEWGAFF. The CDR3 DNA sequence: TGTGCCAGCAGCCGTGGACAGGAGTGGGGAGCTTTCTTT.

The V call is TRBV30, the J call TRBJ1-2, with 7 nucleotides matching TRBD1. The CDR3 is made up of 16 amino acids. The V gene's germline CDR1 is GTSNPN and CDR2 SVGIG (reference sequence). V was pared by 1 base and J by 5 bases, with 13 bases of the junction left unmatched. The CDR3 DNA reads as TGTGCCTGGAGTGCTCCGGTCCGGGACAGTGGATATGGCTACACCTTC. Its protein product is CAWSAPVRDSGYGYTF.

Remarks on this clone: The same CDR3 is also encoded by other DNA sequences in this sample. The chain recombines TRBV29-1 with TRBJ1-1, with a tentative D call TRBD1 (5 bases). Between the trimmed V and J ends, which lost 6 bases and 1 base, there was a span of 6 bases. CDR1 and CDR2 (germline): SQVTM, ANQGSEA. The CDR3 is 11 residues long. CDR3 sequence reads: CSVDTNTEAFF. The CDR3, as DNA: TGCAGCGTGGACACGAACACTGAAGCTTTCTTT.

The chain combines TRBV12-5 with TRBJ2-7; 8 bases align to TRBD1. This CDR3 spans 14 amino acids. Germline V CDR1 and CDR2: LGHNT, FRNRAP. Unmatched junction bases numbered 7, after V lost 5 bases and J lost 4 bases. The CDR3 protein is CASGPGQERYEQYF. Here the CDR3 DNA reads TGTGCTAGTGGTCCGGGACAGGAGCGATACGAGCAGTACTTC.

The chain is built from TRBV30 and TRBJ2-6; D possibly corresponds to TRBD1 (6 bases). Germline V gene sequence: CDR1 GTSNPN, CDR2 SVGIG (reference sequence). CDR3 length equals 19 residues. Trimming shortened V by 3 bases and J by 0 bases, and 21 bases separated the two germline ends. Here the CDR3 DNA reads TGTGCCTGGAGATGGGGCCCGGGACAACATTACTCTGGGGCCAACGTCCTGACTTTC. Protein product: CAWRWGPGQHYSGANVLTF.

The rearrangement uses TRBV7-7 and TRBJ2-7; tentatively, D is TRBD2 (5 bases). Trimming took off 2 bases at V and 6 bases at J, with 14 bases between the two ends. Germline CDR1 SSHAT, CDR2 FNYEAQ (reference sequence). The CDR3 has 14 amino acids. CDR3 amino acids: CASSLPDLPREQYF. The CDR3 bases are TGTGCCAGCAGCTTACCGGACTTGCCTCGCGAGCAGTACTTC.

The chain couples TRBV4-1 to TRBJ2-1; D remains ambiguous. V lost 1 base, J lost 5 bases, and 3 bases lay in between. CDR1 MGHRA and CDR2 YSYEKL come from the germline V gene. The CDR3 has 12 residues. The CDR3 DNA is TGCGCCAGCAGCCAAGGAAACAATGAGCAGTTCTTC. Translated, it gives CASSQGNNEQFF.

This clone appeared a few times. This sequence joins TRBV30 and TRBJ2-1, with 8 bases fitting TRBD2. V lost 3 bases, J lost 8 bases, and 9 bases stayed unmatched. Germline V gives CDR1 GTSNPN, CDR2 SVGIG (reference sequence). This CDR3 is 14 amino acids long. The CDR3: CAWSHGGARDEQFF. As DNA, the CDR3 is TGTGCCTGGAGCCACGGGGGGGCCAGGGATGAGCAGTTCTTC.

The chain joins TRBV25-1 to TRBJ2-7, with D possibly matching TRBD1 (6 bases). The V gene lost 7 bases and the J gene lost 2 bases, with 9 bases spanning the gap. In germline, CDR1 is MGHDK, CDR2 SYGVNS. The CDR3 extends over 12 amino acids. CDR3 bases: TGTGCCAGCACCAGGGGCGCCTACGAGCAGTACTTC. Translation: CASTRGAYEQYF.